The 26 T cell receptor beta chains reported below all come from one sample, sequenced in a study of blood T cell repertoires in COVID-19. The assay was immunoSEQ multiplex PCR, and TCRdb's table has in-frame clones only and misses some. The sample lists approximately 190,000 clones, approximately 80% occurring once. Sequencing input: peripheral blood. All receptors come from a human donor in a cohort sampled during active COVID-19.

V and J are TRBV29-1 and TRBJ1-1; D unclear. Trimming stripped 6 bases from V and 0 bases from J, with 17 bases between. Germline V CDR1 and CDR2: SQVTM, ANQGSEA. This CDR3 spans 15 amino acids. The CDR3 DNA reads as TGCAGCGTCGAGGTATCGGTCCTTGTGAACACTGAAGCTTTCTTT. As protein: CSVEVSVLVNTEAFF.

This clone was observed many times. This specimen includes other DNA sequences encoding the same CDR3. The DNA of the CDR3 is TGTGCCAGCAGCCAAGGACAGGGCATCGACTACGAGCAGTACTTC. Amino acid sequence: CASSQGQGIDYEQYF. This rearrangement joins TRBV4-2 to TRBJ2-7; 7 bases fit TRBD1. The germline CDR1 and CDR2 sequences are LGHNA and YNFKEQ. CDR3 length equals 15 residues. Unmatched junction bases numbered 6, after V lost 1 base and J lost 3 bases.

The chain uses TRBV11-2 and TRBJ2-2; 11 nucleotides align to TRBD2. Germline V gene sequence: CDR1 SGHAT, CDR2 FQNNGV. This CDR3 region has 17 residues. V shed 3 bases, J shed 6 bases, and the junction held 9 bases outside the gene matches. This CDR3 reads CASSFFIAGGRAGELFF. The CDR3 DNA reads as TGTGCCAGCAGCTTTTTTATAGCGGGGGGGCGGGCCGGGGAGCTGTTTTTT.

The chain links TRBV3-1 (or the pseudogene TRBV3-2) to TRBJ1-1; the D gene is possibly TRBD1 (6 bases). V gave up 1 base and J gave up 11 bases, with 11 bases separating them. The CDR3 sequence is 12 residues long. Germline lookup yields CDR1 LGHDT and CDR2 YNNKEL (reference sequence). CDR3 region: CASSQGQAGAFF. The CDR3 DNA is TGTGCCAGCAGCCAAGGACAGGCTGGCGCTTTCTTT.

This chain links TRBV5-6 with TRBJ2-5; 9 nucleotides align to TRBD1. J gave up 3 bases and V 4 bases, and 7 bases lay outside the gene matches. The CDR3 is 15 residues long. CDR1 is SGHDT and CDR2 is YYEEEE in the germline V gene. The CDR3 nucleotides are TGTGCCAGCAGCCCGAGGACAGGGGCGAAAGAGACCCAGTACTTC. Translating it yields CASSPRTGAKETQYF.

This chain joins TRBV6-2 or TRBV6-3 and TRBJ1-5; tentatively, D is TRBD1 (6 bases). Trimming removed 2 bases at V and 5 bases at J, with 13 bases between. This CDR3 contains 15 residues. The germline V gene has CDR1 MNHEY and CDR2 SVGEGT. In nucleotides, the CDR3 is TGTGCCAGCAGTTACCCCGGCGCAGGGGATCAGCCCCAGCATTTT. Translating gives CASSYPGAGDQPQHF.

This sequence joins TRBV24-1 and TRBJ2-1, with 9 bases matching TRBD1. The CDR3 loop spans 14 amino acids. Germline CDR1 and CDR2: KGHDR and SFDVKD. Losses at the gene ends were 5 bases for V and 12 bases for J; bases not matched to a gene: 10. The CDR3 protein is CATSASGQGYRQFF. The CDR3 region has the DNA TGTGCCACCAGTGCTTCCGGACAGGGGTACCGGCAGTTCTTC.

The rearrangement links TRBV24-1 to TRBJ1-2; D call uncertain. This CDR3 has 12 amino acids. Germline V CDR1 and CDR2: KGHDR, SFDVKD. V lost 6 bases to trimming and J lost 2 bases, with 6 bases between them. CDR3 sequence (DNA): TGTGCCACCAGTACGGGGAACTATGGCTACACCTTC. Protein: CATSTGNYGYTF.

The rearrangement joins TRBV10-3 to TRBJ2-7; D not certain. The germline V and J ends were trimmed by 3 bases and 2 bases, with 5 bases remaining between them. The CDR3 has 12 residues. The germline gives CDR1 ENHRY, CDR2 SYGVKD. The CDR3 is CAISDYPYEQYF. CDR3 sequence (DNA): TGTGCCATCAGTGACTATCCCTACGAGCAGTACTTC.

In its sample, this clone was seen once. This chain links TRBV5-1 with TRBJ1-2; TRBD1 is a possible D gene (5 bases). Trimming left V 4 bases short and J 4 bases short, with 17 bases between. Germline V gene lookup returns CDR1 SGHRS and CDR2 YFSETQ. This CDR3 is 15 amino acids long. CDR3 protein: CASSQDSEISYGYTF. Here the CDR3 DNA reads TGCGCCAGCAGCCAAGACAGCGAGATTTCCTATGGCTACACCTTC.

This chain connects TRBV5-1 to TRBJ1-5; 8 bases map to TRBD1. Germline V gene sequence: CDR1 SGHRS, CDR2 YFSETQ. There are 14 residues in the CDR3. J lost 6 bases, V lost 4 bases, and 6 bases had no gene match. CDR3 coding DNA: TGCGCCAGCAGCCCCCAGACAGGGGCTCAGCCCCAGCATTTT. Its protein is CASSPQTGAQPQHF.

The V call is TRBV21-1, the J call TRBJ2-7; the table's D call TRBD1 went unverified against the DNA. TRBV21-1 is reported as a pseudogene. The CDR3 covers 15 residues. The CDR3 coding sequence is TGTGCCAGCAGCAAACACATACAGTACGCCTACGAGCAGTACGTC. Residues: CASSKHIQYAYEQYV.

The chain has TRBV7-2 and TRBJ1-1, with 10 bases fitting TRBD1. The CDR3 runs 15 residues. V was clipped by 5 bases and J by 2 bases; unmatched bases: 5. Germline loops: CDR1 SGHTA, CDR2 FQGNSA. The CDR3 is CASSLDRGFNTEAFF. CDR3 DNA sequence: TGTGCCAGCAGCCTGGACAGGGGGTTTAACACTGAAGCTTTCTTT.

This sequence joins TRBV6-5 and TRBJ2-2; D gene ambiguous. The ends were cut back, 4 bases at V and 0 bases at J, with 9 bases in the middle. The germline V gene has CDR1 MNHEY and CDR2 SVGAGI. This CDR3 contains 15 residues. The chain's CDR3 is CASSLLHANTGELFF. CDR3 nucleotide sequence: TGTGCCAGCAGTTTACTACATGCGAACACCGGGGAGCTGTTTTTT.

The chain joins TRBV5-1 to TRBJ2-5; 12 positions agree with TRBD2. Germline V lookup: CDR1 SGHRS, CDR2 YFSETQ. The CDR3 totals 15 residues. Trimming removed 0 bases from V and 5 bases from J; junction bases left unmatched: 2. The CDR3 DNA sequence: TGCGCCAGCAGCTTGGGCACTAGCGGGGGGGAGACCCAGTACTTC. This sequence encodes CASSLGTSGGETQYF.

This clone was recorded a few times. CDR3 residues: CASSQVRGPQRGYTF. CDR3 coding DNA: TGTGCCAGCAGCCAGGTCAGGGGACCGCAACGTGGCTACACCTTC. V gene TRBV3-1 (or the pseudogene TRBV3-2) combines with J gene TRBJ1-2; possible D gene TRBD1, 6 bases. V was shortened by 3 bases and J by 7 bases, with 18 bases between the two germline ends. Per the germline V gene, CDR1 is LGHDT and CDR2 is YNNKEL (reference sequence). This CDR3 contains 15 residues.

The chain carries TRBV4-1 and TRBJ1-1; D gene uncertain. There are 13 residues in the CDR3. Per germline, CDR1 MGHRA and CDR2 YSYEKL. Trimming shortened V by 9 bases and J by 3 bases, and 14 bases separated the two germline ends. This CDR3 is CASGTEAHTEAFF. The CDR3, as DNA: TGCGCCAGTGGAACAGAAGCCCACACTGAAGCTTTCTTT.

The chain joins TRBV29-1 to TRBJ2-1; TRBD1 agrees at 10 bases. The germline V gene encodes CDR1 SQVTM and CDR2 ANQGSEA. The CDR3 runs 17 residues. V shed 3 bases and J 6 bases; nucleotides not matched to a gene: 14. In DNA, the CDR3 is TGCAGCGTTGACGGGGACAGGGGATGGTCCTTACTCAATGAGCAGTTCTTC. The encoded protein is CSVDGDRGWSLLNEQFF.

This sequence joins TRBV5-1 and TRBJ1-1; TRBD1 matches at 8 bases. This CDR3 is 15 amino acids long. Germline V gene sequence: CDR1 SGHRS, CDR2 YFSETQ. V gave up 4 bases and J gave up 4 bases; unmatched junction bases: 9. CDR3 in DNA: TGCGCCAGCAGCCTAAGCACAGGGGGAGGCACTGAAGCTTTCTTT. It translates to CASSLSTGGGTEAFF.

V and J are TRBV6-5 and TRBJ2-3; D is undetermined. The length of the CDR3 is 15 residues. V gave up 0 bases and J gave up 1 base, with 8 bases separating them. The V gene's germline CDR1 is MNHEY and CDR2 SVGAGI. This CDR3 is CASSYSPAGTDTQYF. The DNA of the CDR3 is TGTGCCAGCAGTTACTCTCCCGCAGGCACAGATACGCAGTATTTT.

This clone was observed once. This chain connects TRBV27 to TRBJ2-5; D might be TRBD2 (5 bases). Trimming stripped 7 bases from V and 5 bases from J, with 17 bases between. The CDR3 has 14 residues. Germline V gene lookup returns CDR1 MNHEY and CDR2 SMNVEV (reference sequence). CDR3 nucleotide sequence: TGTGCCAGCAAACCACTAGTTGAAGTGGAGACCCAGTACTTC. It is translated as CASKPLVEVETQYF.

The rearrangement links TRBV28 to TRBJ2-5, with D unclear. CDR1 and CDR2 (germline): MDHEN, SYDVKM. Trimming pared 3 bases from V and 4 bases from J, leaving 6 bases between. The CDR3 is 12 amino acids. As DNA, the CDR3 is TGTGCCAGCAGTTTTAGCAGAGAGACCCAGTACTTC. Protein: CASSFSRETQYF.

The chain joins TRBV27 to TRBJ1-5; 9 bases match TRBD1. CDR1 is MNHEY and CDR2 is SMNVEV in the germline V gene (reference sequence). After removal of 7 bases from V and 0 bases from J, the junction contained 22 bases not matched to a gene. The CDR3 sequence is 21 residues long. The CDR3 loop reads CASIVGQGLTGRIYSNQPQHF. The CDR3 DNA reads TGTGCCAGCATTGTGGGACAGGGCCTCACGGGGAGGATTTATAGCAATCAGCCCCAGCATTTT.

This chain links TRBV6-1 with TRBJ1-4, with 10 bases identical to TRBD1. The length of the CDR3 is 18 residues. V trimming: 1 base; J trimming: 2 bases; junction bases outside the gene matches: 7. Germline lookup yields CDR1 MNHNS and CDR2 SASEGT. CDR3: CASSEVNDRGLTNEKLFF. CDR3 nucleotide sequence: TGTGCCAGCAGTGAAGTAAATGACAGGGGGCTGACTAATGAAAAACTGTTTTTT.

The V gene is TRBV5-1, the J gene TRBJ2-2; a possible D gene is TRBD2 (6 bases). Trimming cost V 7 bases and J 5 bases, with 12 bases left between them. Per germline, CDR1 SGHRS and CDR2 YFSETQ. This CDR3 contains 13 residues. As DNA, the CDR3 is TGCGCCAGCGCAGCGGGTTGGACCGGGGAGCTGTTTTTT. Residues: CASAAGWTGELFF.

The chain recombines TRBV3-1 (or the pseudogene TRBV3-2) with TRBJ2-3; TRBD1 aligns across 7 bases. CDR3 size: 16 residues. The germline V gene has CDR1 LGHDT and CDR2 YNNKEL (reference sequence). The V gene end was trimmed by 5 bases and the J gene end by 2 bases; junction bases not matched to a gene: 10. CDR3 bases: TGTGCCAGCAGCTACACAGGGGAAGGACCCACAGATACGCAGTATTTT. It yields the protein CASSYTGEGPTDTQYF.